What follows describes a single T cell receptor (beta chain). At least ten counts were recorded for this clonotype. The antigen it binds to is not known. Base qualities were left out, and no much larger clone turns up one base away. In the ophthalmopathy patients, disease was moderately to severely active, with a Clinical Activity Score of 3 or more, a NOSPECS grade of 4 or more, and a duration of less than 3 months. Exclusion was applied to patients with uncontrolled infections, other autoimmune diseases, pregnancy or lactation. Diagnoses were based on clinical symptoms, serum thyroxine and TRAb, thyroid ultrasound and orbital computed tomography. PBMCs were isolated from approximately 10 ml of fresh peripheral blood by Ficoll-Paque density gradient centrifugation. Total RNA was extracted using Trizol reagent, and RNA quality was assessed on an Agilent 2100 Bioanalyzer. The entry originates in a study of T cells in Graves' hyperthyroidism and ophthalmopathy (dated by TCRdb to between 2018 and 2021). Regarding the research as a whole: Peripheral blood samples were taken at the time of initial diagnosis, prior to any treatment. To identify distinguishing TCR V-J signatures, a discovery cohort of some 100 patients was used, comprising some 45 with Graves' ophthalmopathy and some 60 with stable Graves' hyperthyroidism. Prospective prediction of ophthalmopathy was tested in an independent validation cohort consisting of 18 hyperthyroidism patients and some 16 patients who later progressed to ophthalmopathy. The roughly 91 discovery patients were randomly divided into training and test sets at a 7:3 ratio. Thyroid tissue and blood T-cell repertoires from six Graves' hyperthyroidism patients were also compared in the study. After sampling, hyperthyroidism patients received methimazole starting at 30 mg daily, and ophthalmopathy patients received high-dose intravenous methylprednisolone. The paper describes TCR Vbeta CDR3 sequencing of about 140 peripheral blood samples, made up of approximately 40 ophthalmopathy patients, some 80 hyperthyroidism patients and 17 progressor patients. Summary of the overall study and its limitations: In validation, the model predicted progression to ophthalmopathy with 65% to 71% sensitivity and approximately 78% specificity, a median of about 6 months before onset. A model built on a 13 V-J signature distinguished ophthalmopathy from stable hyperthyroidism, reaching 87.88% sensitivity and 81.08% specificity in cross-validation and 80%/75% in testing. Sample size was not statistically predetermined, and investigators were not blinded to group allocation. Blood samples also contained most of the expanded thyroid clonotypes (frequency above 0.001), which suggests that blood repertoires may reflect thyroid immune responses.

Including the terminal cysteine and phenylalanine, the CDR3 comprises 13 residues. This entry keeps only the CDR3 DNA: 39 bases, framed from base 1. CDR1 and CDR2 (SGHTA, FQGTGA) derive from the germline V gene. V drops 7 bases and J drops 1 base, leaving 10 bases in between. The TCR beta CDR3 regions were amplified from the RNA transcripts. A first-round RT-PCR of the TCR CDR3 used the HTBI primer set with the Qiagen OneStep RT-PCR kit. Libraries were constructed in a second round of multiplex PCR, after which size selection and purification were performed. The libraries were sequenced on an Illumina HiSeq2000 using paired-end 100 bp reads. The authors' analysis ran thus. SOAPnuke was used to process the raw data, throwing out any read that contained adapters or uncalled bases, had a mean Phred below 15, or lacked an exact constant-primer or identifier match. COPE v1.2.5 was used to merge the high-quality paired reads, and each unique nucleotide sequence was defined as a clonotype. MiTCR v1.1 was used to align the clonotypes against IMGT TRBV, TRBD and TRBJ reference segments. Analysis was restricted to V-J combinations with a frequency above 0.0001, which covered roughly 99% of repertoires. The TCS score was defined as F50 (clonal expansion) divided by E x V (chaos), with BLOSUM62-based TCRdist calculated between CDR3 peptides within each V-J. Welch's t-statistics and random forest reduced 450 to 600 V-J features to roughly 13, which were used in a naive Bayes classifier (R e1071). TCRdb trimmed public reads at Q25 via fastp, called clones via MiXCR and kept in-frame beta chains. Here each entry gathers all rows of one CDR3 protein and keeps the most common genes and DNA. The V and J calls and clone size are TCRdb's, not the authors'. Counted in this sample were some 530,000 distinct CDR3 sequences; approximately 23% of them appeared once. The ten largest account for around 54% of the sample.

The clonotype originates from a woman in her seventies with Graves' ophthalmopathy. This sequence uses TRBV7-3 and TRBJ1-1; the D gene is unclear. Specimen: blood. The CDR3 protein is CASTIGRNTEAFF. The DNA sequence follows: TGTGCCAGCACCATTGGACGGAACACTGAAGCTTTCTTT.